Below, 21 T cell receptor beta chains from the same sample are listed, as sequenced in a study of T cell responses to AZD1222 COVID-19 vaccine. Generated by immunoSEQ multiplex PCR, the TCRdb table keeps only in-frame clones and is missing some. The sample shows more than 80,000 clones, about 94% of them seen only once. The sample in question was peripheral blood, obtained 28 days after the second AZD1222 dose. These receptors originate from an adult who received the AZD1222 COVID-19 vaccine.

This rearrangement joins TRBV5-6 to TRBJ1-5; TRBD1 is a possible D gene (5 bases). Trimming stripped 1 base from V and 8 bases from J, with 19 bases between. The CDR3 has 16 residues. Germline lookup yields CDR1 SGHDT and CDR2 YYEEEE. CDR3 residues: CASSLNGAGVVEPQHF. CDR3 coding DNA: TGTGCCAGCAGCTTGAACGGGGCCGGAGTGGTAGAGCCCCAGCATTTT.

This chain links TRBV6-6 with TRBJ1-6; no definite D call. The CDR3 has 16 residues. Trimming removed 2 bases at V and 10 bases at J, with 18 bases between. In germline, CDR1 is MNHNY, CDR2 SVGAGI (reference sequence). The CDR3: CASSYTPTGQESPLHF. Here the CDR3 DNA reads TGTGCCAGCAGTTACACCCCGACGGGCCAGGAGTCACCCCTCCACTTT.

The chain combines TRBV19 with TRBJ1-6, with D maybe TRBD1 (5 bases). Germline CDR1 reads LNHDA; CDR2 reads SQIVND (reference sequence). V gave up 6 bases and J gave up 10 bases, with 22 bases separating them. This CDR3 has 16 amino acids. The CDR3: CASRMAQGYAGSPLHF. In nucleotides, the CDR3 is TGTGCCAGTAGGATGGCGCAGGGTTACGCCGGGTCACCCCTCCACTTT. The entire variable domain, with the rest obtained from reference TRBV19 and TRBJ1-6, is as follows: DGGITQSPKYLFRKEGQNVTLSCEQNLNHDAMYWYRQDPGQGLRLIYYSQIVNDFQKGDIAEGYSVSREKKESFPLTVTSAQKNPTAFYLCASRMAQGYAGSPLHFGNGTRLTVT.

This rearrangement joins TRBV28 to TRBJ1-4; 7 bases fit TRBD1. The CDR3 is 14 amino acids. V trimming: 6 bases; J trimming: 8 bases; junction bases outside the gene matches: 9. Germline V gene lookup returns CDR1 MDHEN and CDR2 SYDVKM. The DNA of the CDR3 is TGTGCCAGCAGACGTACAGGGGAGAACGAAAAACTGTTTTTT. Translated, it gives CASRRTGENEKLFF. Full variable domain (missing parts from reference TRBV28 and TRBJ1-4): DVKVTQSSRYLVKRTGEKVFLECVQDMDHENMFWYRQDPGLGLRLIYFSYDVKMKEKGDIPEGYSVSREKKERFSLILESASTNQTSMYLCASRRTGENEKLFFGSGTQLSVL.

This chain joins TRBV5-1 and TRBJ1-1, with 7 bases that match TRBD1. Looked up from germline, CDR1 is SGHRS and CDR2 is YFSETQ. With V trimmed by 4 bases and J by 5 bases, 5 bases remained unmatched. The CDR3 has 13 residues. The chain's CDR3 is CASSHRGETEAFF. Here the CDR3 DNA reads TGCGCCAGCAGCCACAGGGGAGAAACTGAAGCTTTCTTT. Looking up the rest from reference TRBV5-1 and TRBJ1-1 gives the full variable domain: KAGVTQTPRYLIKTRGQQVTLSCSPISGHRSVSWYQQTPGQGLQFLFEYFSETQRNKGNFPGRFSGRQFSNSRSEMNVSTLELGDSALYLCASSHRGETEAFFGQGTRLTVV.

The gene calls are TRBV4-2 and TRBJ1-5; D gene uncertain. Germline V CDR1 and CDR2: LGHNA, YNFKEQ. CDR3 size: 15 residues. V lost 0 bases and J lost 5, with 11 bases in between. The CDR3 region has the DNA TGTGCCAGCAGCCAAGAAATTGGGCGCGATCAGCCCCAGCATTTT. Encoded protein: CASSQEIGRDQPQHF.

The chain is built from TRBV29-1 and TRBJ1-5, with D uncertain. V lost 5 bases and J lost 4, with 9 bases in between. Germline V CDR1 and CDR2: SQVTM, ANQGSEA. The CDR3 is 12 residues long. The CDR3 coding sequence is TGCAGCGTTCGGGAAGGGAATCAGCCCCAGCATTTT. The encoded protein is CSVREGNQPQHF.

This chain joins TRBV6-5 and TRBJ1-1, with a possible D match to TRBD1 (6 bases). The CDR3 extends over 14 amino acids. Trimming removed 6 bases from V and 4 bases from J, with 15 bases in between. Germline V gene data show CDR1 as MNHEY and CDR2 as SVGAGI. In nucleotides, the CDR3 is TGTGCCAGCAGAAGACAGGTCGCGGCCACTGAAGCTTTCTTT. This codes for CASRRQVAATEAFF.

This chain connects TRBV5-4 to TRBJ1-2; unclear D gene. Germline CDR1 SGHNT, CDR2 YYREEE (reference sequence). Trimming pared 0 bases from V and 1 base from J, leaving 7 bases between. The CDR3 loop spans 14 amino acids. CDR3: CASSLDRLNYGYTF. As DNA, the CDR3 is TGTGCCAGCAGCTTGGACAGACTTAACTATGGCTACACCTTC.

This chain connects TRBV7-9 to TRBJ2-7, with D tentatively TRBD2 (7 bases). The CDR3 spans 15 residues. Trimming stripped 3 bases from V and 1 base from J, with 13 bases between. Germline V gene data show CDR1 as SEHNR and CDR2 as FQNEAQ (reference sequence). The CDR3 here is CASSFPGGQSYEQYF. Written as DNA, the CDR3 is TGTGCCAGCAGCTTTCCGGGGGGCCAGTCCTACGAGCAGTACTTC.

The gene calls are TRBV12-3 or TRBV12-4 and TRBJ1-1; D unresolved. The CDR3 is made up of 13 amino acids. The V end was cut by 3 bases, the J end by 0 bases, with 5 bases between. Here the CDR3 reads CASSLGVNTEAFF. As DNA, the CDR3 is TGTGCCAGCAGTTTGGGCGTGAACACTGAAGCTTTCTTT.

This clone was recorded only once. The chain uses TRBV15 and TRBJ1-1, with 7 bases identical to TRBD1. Germline-derived CDR1 and CDR2 are LNHNV and YYDKDF (reference sequence). This CDR3 contains 15 residues. Trimming removed 4 bases from V and 0 bases from J; junction bases left unmatched: 5. As DNA, the CDR3 is TGTGCCACCAGCAAAGGGGGCTACATGAACACTGAAGCTTTCTTT. It is translated as CATSKGGYMNTEAFF. Filled out from reference TRBV15 and TRBJ1-1, the complete variable domain reads DAMVIQNPRYQVTQFGKPVTLSCSQTLNHNVMYWYQQKSSQAPKLLFHYYDKDFNNEADTPDNFQSRRPNTSFCFLDIRSPGLGDTAMYLCATSKGGYMNTEAFFGQGTRLTVV.

This rearrangement joins TRBV2 to TRBJ2-3; no reliable D call. V was clipped by 2 bases and J by 0 bases, with 3 bases between them. CDR3 length equals 13 residues. Germline V CDR1 and CDR2: SNHLY, FYNNEI. The chain's CDR3 is CASSEFSTDTQYF. Written as DNA, the CDR3 is TGTGCCAGCAGTGAATTCAGCACAGATACGCAGTATTTT. The whole variable domain, filled in from reference TRBV2 and TRBJ2-3, reads EPEVTQTPSHQVTQMGQEVILRCVPISNHLYFYWYRQILGQKVEFLVSFYNNEISEKSEIFDDQFSVERPDGSNFTLKIRSTKLEDSAMYFCASSEFSTDTQYFGPGTRLTVL.

The V and J genes are TRBV5-1 and TRBJ1-2; weak D call: TRBD1 (5 bases). V dropped 0 bases and J dropped 2 bases, with 11 bases sitting between them. CDR3 length equals 15 residues. CDR1 and CDR2 from the germline V gene are SGHRS and YFSETQ. The CDR3 spells CASSLAGTENYGYTF. CDR3 DNA sequence: TGCGCCAGCAGCTTGGCCGGGACCGAGAACTATGGCTACACCTTC.

The V and J genes are TRBV7-8 and TRBJ1-1; TRBD1 is a possible D gene (6 bases). Germline V gene lookup returns CDR1 SGHVS and CDR2 FQNEAQ. The V gene lost 6 bases and the J gene lost 5 bases, with 13 bases spanning the gap. The CDR3 contains 13 residues. The CDR3 DNA is TGTGCCAGCAGTCCGTGGACAGTGACTGAAGCTTTCTTT. Protein sequence: CASSPWTVTEAFF.

The chain employs TRBV7-9 and TRBJ1-1; the match to TRBD1 covers 8 bases. This CDR3 spans 14 amino acids. With V trimmed by 5 bases and J by 3 bases, 5 bases remained unmatched. CDR1 is SEHNR, CDR2 FQNEAQ, per germline (reference sequence). CDR3: CASSLTGVDTEAFF. In DNA form, the CDR3 reads TGTGCCAGCAGCCTGACAGGGGTGGACACTGAAGCTTTCTTT. The full variable domain, rest sourced from reference TRBV7-9 and TRBJ1-1, is DTGVSQNPRHKITKRGQNVTFRCDPISEHNRLYWYRQTLGQGPEFLTYFQNEAQLEKSRLLSDRFSAERPKGSFSTLEIQRTEQGDSAMYLCASSLTGVDTEAFFGQGTRLTVV.

V gene TRBV6-4 combines with J gene TRBJ1-1; 7 bases are a match to TRBD1. CDR3 length: 14 residues. J was trimmed by 4 bases and V by 10 bases; bases with no gene match: 12. CDR1 and CDR2 (germline): MRHNA, SNTAGT. CDR3 residues: CATTNGAGGTEAFF. CDR3 coding DNA: TGTGCCACCACAAATGGGGCAGGGGGCACTGAAGCTTTCTTT.

The chain has TRBV19 and TRBJ1-1, with D possibly matching TRBD1 (6 bases). There are 15 residues in the CDR3. CDR1 and CDR2 (germline): LNHDA, SQIVND (reference sequence). Trimming pared 7 bases from V and 1 base from J, leaving 16 bases between. Here the CDR3 reads CASTFAGHPNTEAFF. CDR3 coding DNA: TGTGCCAGTACCTTCGCGGGACACCCGAACACTGAAGCTTTCTTT.

The chain carries TRBV9 and TRBJ2-5; 10 bases are a match to TRBD2. V trimming: 4 bases; J trimming: 0 bases; junction bases outside the gene matches: 6. The germline V gene has CDR1 SGDLS and CDR2 YYNGEE. This CDR3 is built from 16 residues. The CDR3 loop reads CASSFSGGTYQETQYF. The CDR3, as DNA: TGTGCCAGCAGCTTTAGCGGGGGGACGTACCAAGAGACCCAGTACTTC.

The V and J genes are TRBV9 and TRBJ2-5; perhaps TRBD1 as D (6 bases). Trimming stripped 4 bases from V and 9 bases from J, with 22 bases between. The germline gives CDR1 SGDLS, CDR2 YYNGEE. There are 15 residues in the CDR3. Here the CDR3 reads CASSPQHGTPPAQYF. The CDR3 DNA is TGTGCCAGCAGCCCTCAACACGGGACACCCCCCGCCCAGTACTTC.

The J gene is TRBJ2-7, the V gene TRBV6-5; 7 nucleotides line up with TRBD1. The CDR3 covers 12 residues. With V trimmed by 5 bases and J by 4 bases, 2 bases remained unmatched. The germline gives CDR1 MNHEY, CDR2 SVGAGI. The chain's CDR3 is CASSRTGYEQYF. The DNA of the CDR3 is TGTGCCAGCAGTAGGACAGGATACGAGCAGTACTTC.